The rows below give T cell receptor beta chains drawn from one sample of a study of control samples from healthy donors and cancer patients. Only in-frame clones appear in the TCRdb table, and some are missing; sequencing was by immunoSEQ multiplex PCR. The data hold around 100,000 clones, with just over 85% observed a single time. Input material: blood. The receptors derive from a man aged 25-45 years in good health. Both conserved end residues are part of each CDR3. The D gene is left open where the match is weak. Size is omitted from some rows. Given values are once, few, many or a class for expanded clones.

size: NA; D: NA; V: TRBV19; J: TRBJ2-1; DNA: TGTGCCAGTACCCCAGGGAGCGGGTTCAATGAGCAGTTCTTC; CDR3: CASTPGSGFNEQFF
size: few; D: NA; V: TRBV24-1; J: TRBJ2-3; DNA: TGTGCCACCAGTGCGGGCTCAGATACGCAGTATTTT; CDR3: CATSAGSDTQYF
size: NA; D: NA; V: TRBV7-9; J: TRBJ2-1; DNA: TGTGCCAGCAGCTCACCGATTCAAAACCAGCAGTTCTTC; CDR3: CASSSPIQNQQFF
size: NA; D: NA; V: TRBV29-1; J: TRBJ2-1; DNA: TGCAGCGTTGAAAGGGGGACATCCTACAATGAGCAGTTCTTC; CDR3: CSVERGTSYNEQFF
size: once; D: TRBD2; V: TRBV5-8; J: TRBJ2-1; DNA: TGTGCCAGCGGAGGGACTAGCGGGAGCCTTTACAATGAGCAGTTCTTC; CDR3: CASGGTSGSLYNEQFF
size: NA; D: TRBD2; V: TRBV19; J: TRBJ2-1; DNA: TGTGCCAGTACCCATACATCTAGCGGGAGCGATGAGCAGTTCTTC; CDR3: CASTHTSSGSDEQFF
size: NA; D: NA; V: TRBV2; J: TRBJ1-2; DNA: TGTGCCAGCAGAAAGAGATTGGGGAACTATGGCTACACCTTC; CDR3: CASRKRLGNYGYTF
size: NA; D: NA; V: TRBV9; J: TRBJ2-1; DNA: TGTGCCAGCAGCGTAGGGCCACGCCGCAATGAGCAGTTCTTC; CDR3: CASSVGPRRNEQFF
size: once; D: TRBD1; V: TRBV18; J: TRBJ2-1; DNA: TGTGCCAGCTCCGGACAGGGGGCAGGCAATGAGCAGTTCTTC; CDR3: CASSGQGAGNEQFF
size: NA; D: TRBD1; V: TRBV19; J: TRBJ1-6; DNA: TGTGCCAGTAACGACGGGACAGGGGGGATTAATTCACCCCTCCACTTT; CDR3: CASNDGTGGINSPLHF
size: NA; D: NA; V: TRBV10-2; J: TRBJ2-1; DNA: TGCGCCAGCAGACAGGATAACCTACACGGTGAGCAGTTCTTC; CDR3: CASRQDNLHGEQFF
size: NA; D: TRBD1; V: TRBV6-2/TRBV6-3; J: TRBJ1-1; DNA: TGTGCCAGCAGTTACTCCGGACAGGGCTTAAGAGCTTTCTTT; CDR3: CASSYSGQGLRAFF
size: NA; D: NA; V: TRBV6-5; J: TRBJ1-6; DNA: TGTGCCAGCAGCCCGAGACAGAATAATTCACCCCTCCACTTT; CDR3: CASSPRQNNSPLHF
size: NA; D: NA; V: TRBV19; J: TRBJ1-2; DNA: TGTGCCAGTAGTATAGAGGCCCACGGCGGGGTAAATGGCTACACCTTC; CDR3: CASSIEAHGGVNGYTF
size: NA; D: TRBD1; V: TRBV9; J: TRBJ2-1; DNA: TGTGCCAGCAGCGTAGTGGACAGGGGAGGAAATGAGCAGTTCTTC; CDR3: CASSVVDRGGNEQFF
size: NA; D: NA; V: TRBV11-2; J: TRBJ2-7; DNA: TGTGCCAGCAGCTTAGCAGTTCAGCCGAGGGCCTCCTACGAGCAGTACTTC; CDR3: CASSLAVQPRASYEQYF
size: NA; D: NA; V: TRBV6-4; J: TRBJ2-3; DNA: TGTGCCAGCAAGGCAGGAACTAGCACAGATACGCAGTATTTT; CDR3: CASKAGTSTDTQYF
size: NA; D: NA; V: TRBV7-9; J: TRBJ2-2; DNA: TGTGCCAGCAGCTTACGGGGACATGGCACCGGGGAGCTGTTTTTT; CDR3: CASSLRGHGTGELFF
size: NA; D: NA; V: TRBV27; J: TRBJ1-6; DNA: TGTGCCAGCAGTTCCCCAGGGAGGAGTTCACCCCTCCACTTT; CDR3: CASSSPGRSSPLHF
size: once; D: TRBD1; V: TRBV10-3; J: TRBJ2-7; DNA: TGTGCCATCAGTTGGGACAGGTCCTACGAGCAGTACTTC; CDR3: CAISWDRSYEQYF
size: NA; D: TRBD1; V: TRBV28; J: TRBJ2-3; DNA: TGTGCCAGCAGGGGAAGGCTACAGGGGGTCGGCACAGATACGCAGTATTTT; CDR3: CASRGRLQGVGTDTQYF
size: NA; D: NA; V: TRBV30; J: TRBJ1-6; DNA: TGTGCCTGGAGTGGATTGAAAAGAAACAATTCACCCCTCCACTTT; CDR3: CAWSGLKRNNSPLHF
size: NA; D: TRBD2; V: TRBV5-1; J: TRBJ2-1; DNA: TGCGCCAGCAGCCCTGGACTAGCGGAATACTCCTACAATGAGCAGTTCTTC; CDR3: CASSPGLAEYSYNEQFF
size: NA; D: TRBD1; V: TRBV7-9; J: TRBJ1-2; DNA: TGTGCCAGCAGCTCGGGACAGTCGAACTATGGCTACACCTTC; CDR3: CASSSGQSNYGYTF
size: NA; D: TRBD1; V: TRBV11-2; J: TRBJ1-2; DNA: TGTGCCAGCAGCTTAGGACAGGGGGCGCGGAACTATGGCTACACCTTC; CDR3: CASSLGQGARNYGYTF
size: NA; D: NA; V: TRBV5-6; J: TRBJ2-3; DNA: TGTGCCAGCAGCTTCGGACTGAAGAGCACAGATACGCAGTATTTT; CDR3: CASSFGLKSTDTQYF
size: NA; D: TRBD1; V: TRBV6-6; J: TRBJ1-2; DNA: TGTGCCAGCAGTTTCCGGACAGGGGATTACTATGGCTACACCTTC; CDR3: CASSFRTGDYYGYTF
size: NA; D: NA; V: TRBV9; J: TRBJ2-2; DNA: TGTGCCAGCAGCTCTCGACACCTTTCCGCCGGGGAGCTGTTTTTT; CDR3: CASSSRHLSAGELFF
size: few; D: TRBD1; V: TRBV6-6; J: TRBJ1-1; DNA: TGTGCCAGCAGTTTTCCGGGACAGCAGAACACTGAAGCTTTCTTT; CDR3: CASSFPGQQNTEAFF
size: NA; D: NA; V: TRBV29-1; J: TRBJ1-1; DNA: TGCAGCGTTCGGCAGGGAGAAGCTTTCTTT; CDR3: CSVRQGEAFF
size: NA; D: TRBD1; V: TRBV4-1; J: TRBJ1-5; DNA: TGCGCCAGCAGCCAAGATTGGGCAGGGGGAGTCTATAGCAATCAGCCCCAGCATTTT; CDR3: CASSQDWAGGVYSNQPQHF
size: NA; D: NA; V: TRBV5-4; J: TRBJ2-3; DNA: TGTGCCAGCAGCTTGGCCGGGAAGTCAGACACAGATACGCAGTATTTT; CDR3: CASSLAGKSDTDTQYF
size: NA; D: NA; V: TRBV28; J: TRBJ2-7; DNA: TGTGCCAGCAGTTTTATAAGCTCCTACGAGCAGTACTTC; CDR3: CASSFISSYEQYF
size: NA; D: NA; V: TRBV28; J: TRBJ2-5; DNA: TGTGCCAGCCTCAGGGATAGACAAGAGACCCAGTACTTC; CDR3: CASLRDRQETQYF
size: few; D: TRBD1; V: TRBV2; J: TRBJ2-1; DNA: TGTGCCACCCCGGGACAGGTAGAAAATGAGCAGTTCTTC; CDR3: CATPGQVENEQFF
size: NA; D: NA; V: TRBV2; J: TRBJ2-7; DNA: TGTGCCAGCAGTGAAAGTTCGGGCTCCTACGAGCAGTACTTC; CDR3: CASSESSGSYEQYF
size: NA; D: NA; V: TRBV18; J: TRBJ1-3; DNA: TGTGCCAGCTCACAGAATGAGGGTCATACCTCTGGAAACACCATATATTTT; CDR3: CASSQNEGHTSGNTIYF
size: NA; D: TRBD1; V: TRBV6-5; J: TRBJ2-7; DNA: TGTGCCAGCAGCTCACAGGGGCTTTTTTCCGAGCAGTACTTC; CDR3: CASSSQGLFSEQYF
size: once; D: TRBD2; V: TRBV19; J: TRBJ2-1; DNA: TGTGCCAGTAGTATAGTACTAGCGGTACCACAGGAGCAGTTCTTC; CDR3: CASSIVLAVPQEQFF
size: NA; D: TRBD2; V: TRBV7-2; J: TRBJ2-5; DNA: TGTGCCAGCAGGTTAGCGGGTTTAGAGACCCAGTACTTC; CDR3: CASRLAGLETQYF